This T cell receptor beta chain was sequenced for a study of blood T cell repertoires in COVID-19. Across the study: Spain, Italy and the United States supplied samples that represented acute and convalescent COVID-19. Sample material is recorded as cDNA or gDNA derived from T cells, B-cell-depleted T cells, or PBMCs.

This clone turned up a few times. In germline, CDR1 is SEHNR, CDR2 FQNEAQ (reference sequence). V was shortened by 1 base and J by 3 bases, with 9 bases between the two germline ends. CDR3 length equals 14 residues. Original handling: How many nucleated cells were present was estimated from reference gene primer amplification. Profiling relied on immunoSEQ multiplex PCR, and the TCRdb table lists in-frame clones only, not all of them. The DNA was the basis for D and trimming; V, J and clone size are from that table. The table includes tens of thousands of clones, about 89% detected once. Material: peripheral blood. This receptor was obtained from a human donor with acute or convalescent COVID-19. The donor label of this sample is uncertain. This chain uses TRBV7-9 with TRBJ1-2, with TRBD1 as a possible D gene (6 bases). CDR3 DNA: TGTGCCAGCAGCTTAGGACAGGCCGACTATGGCTACACCTTC. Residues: CASSLGQADYGYTF.